The clone carrying this T cell receptor beta chain was observed a few times. Its matching antigen is unknown. These data belong to a study of shared clonotypes between healthy human individuals. About the research overall: Three plates each covered CD4 naive and memory; CD8 naive two, CD8 memory one.

Study observations and caveats: Donor scarcity curtailed the genetic and exposure-history diversity represented herein. The sampled material consisted only of blood, and tissue repertoires are likely to differ.

Method: immunoSEQ multiplex PCR; TCRdb's copy keeps in-frame clones and lacks some. The sample lists about 750,000 clones, around 92% occurring once. Terminally differentiated effector memory CD45RA+ cells were left out of the naive CD8 fraction, which was CD45RO-negative and positively selected for CCR7. The CDR3 contains 13 residues. Germline assignment: CDR1 MGHDK and CDR2 SYGVNS. V was shortened by 7 bases and J by 8 bases, with 17 bases between the two germline ends. This receptor was taken from a man between 25 and 39 years old in good health. This chain links TRBV25-1 with TRBJ1-2; D may be TRBD1 (5 bases). The source material was naive CD8+ T cells sorted from blood. DNA of the CDR3: TGTGCCAGCACCGACAGCCCGACGAGCGGCTACACCTTC. It translates to CASTDSPTSGYTF.